The following is a TCR beta chain sequence with its context. Time point meaning: pretreatment peripheral blood. Samples spanned pretreatment and treatment, with 1 to 8 time points per patient. This entry is derived from a study of PD-L1 blockade in urothelial cancer. The V segment lost 4 bases and the J segment 1 base; nucleotides outside the gene matches: 4. Germline values: CDR1 GTSNPN, CDR2 SVGIG (reference sequence). This CDR3 spans 14 amino acids. Produced via immunoSEQ multiplex PCR; TCRdb's table is partial and in-frame only. Of approximately 50,000 clones detected, approximately 78% appear once; the ten largest clones hold more than 1.5%.

The chain combines TRBV30 with TRBJ2-7, with 10 bases matching TRBD1. The sequenced sample was PBMCs, obtained around atezolizumab (anti-PD-L1) treatment. The clonotype comes from a man in his forties or fifties with urothelial cancer. CDR3 nucleotide sequence: TGTGCCTGGAAACCGGGACAGGGGTCCTACGAGCAGTACTTC. It translates to CAWKPGQGSYEQYF.